This T cell receptor beta chain originates from a study of blood T cells in healthy people across ages. Study-wide findings and caveats: A conclusive naive versus antigen-experienced comparison was prevented by the unsorted PBMCs. Older age went with lower TCR beta diversity per million T cells, in a roughly linear way. Calculation of diversity from one million T cells yielded estimates considered to be underestimates.

Trimming removed 3 bases at V and 6 bases at J, with 14 bases between. CDR3 length: 14 amino acids. The germline V gene encodes CDR1 SGHAT and CDR2 FQDESV (reference sequence). A sample-barcoded 5' primer and a J-beta primer mix were used in a second PCR of roughly 7 to 12 cycles. TCRdb itself ran the 5' RACE reads through MiXCR, one entry per CDR3 protein. The sample has about 800,000 distinct CDR3 sequences; 55% to 70% are singletons. With regard to this clonotype: The antigen is unknown.

The source of this sequence is a man between 25 and 39 years old in good health. Source material: blood. The chain uses TRBV11-1 and TRBJ2-5; D might be TRBD2 (5 bases). The CDR3: CASSFQRTSKTQYF. CDR3 sequence (DNA): TGTGCCAGCAGCTTCCAGCGGACCTCAAAGACCCAGTACTTC.